A selection of T cell receptor beta chains follows, all from one sample in a study of blood T cell repertoires in COVID-19. TCRdb's copy holds only in-frame clones and misses some; the assay was immunoSEQ multiplex PCR. The table records over 250,000 clones, roughly 91% of them present only once. The material sequenced was peripheral blood. These receptors were taken from a woman aged 40 to 55 who had recovered from COVID-19. The CDR3 runs from the conserved cysteine through the conserved F or W. A D gene is named only where the DNA matches it firmly. A row's size may be missing; if present it is once, few, many or a size class.

cdr3_length j_call v_call d_call clone_size cdr3_nt cdr3_aa
14 TRBJ1-2 TRBV3-1/TRBV3-2 NA NA TGTGCCAGCAGCCAAGCGGCGGCAGCCTATGGCTACACCTTC CASSQAAAAYGYTF
14 TRBJ1-1 TRBV29-1 NA NA TGCAGCGTCCCCGGAGGGGGGGTGGGCACTGAAGCTTTCTTT CSVPGGGVGTEAFF
16 TRBJ2-7 TRBV27 TRBD2 NA TGTGCCAGCAGTTTGGGGACTAGCGGCAGCTCCTACGAGCAGTACTTC CASSLGTSGSSYEQYF
18 TRBJ2-5 TRBV4-1 NA NA TGCGCCAGCAGCCAAGAGGACCCGACAGGGAGGCCCCAAGAGACCCAGTACTTC CASSQEDPTGRPQETQYF
15 TRBJ2-2 TRBV7-2 NA once TGTGCCAGCAGCTTAGGAGGCGGGAACACCGGGGAGCTGTTTTTT CASSLGGGNTGELFF
15 TRBJ2-2 TRBV10-3 TRBD2 NA TGTGCCATCAGTGGTGGCAGCGGGGGCACCGGGGAGCTGTTTTTT CAISGGSGGTGELFF
13 TRBJ2-3 TRBV19 NA NA TGTGCCAGTAGTTCGGGACTCCCAGATACGCAGTATTTT CASSSGLPDTQYF
11 TRBJ1-4 TRBV7-8 NA NA TGTGCCAGCAGCCCGGGGGAAAAACTGTTTTTT CASSPGEKLFF
13 TRBJ2-7 TRBV30 TRBD1 NA TGTGCCTGGAGTGGGGACAGGGGGCGCGAGCAGTACTTC CAWSGDRGREQYF
15 TRBJ1-5 TRBV24-1 NA NA TGTGCCACCAGTGAGTCAGGGTCTGGCAATCAGCCCCAGCATTTT CATSESGSGNQPQHF
15 TRBJ1-6 TRBV2 NA NA TGTGCCGGCAGCAGCGGGCGGGCAAGTGTGGCACCCCTCCACTTT CAGSSGRASVAPLHF
15 TRBJ1-5 TRBV4-3 NA NA TGCGCCAGCAGCCCCGAGGCCGGCCTTCATCAGCCCCAGCATTTT CASSPEAGLHQPQHF
12 TRBJ1-2 TRBV11-3 NA NA TGTGCCAGCAGCCGCGGGGGCTATGGCTACACCTTC CASSRGGYGYTF
12 TRBJ1-6 TRBV3-1/TRBV3-2 NA NA TGTGCCAGCCGGAGAAGTAATTCACCCCTCCACTTT CASRRSNSPLHF
15 TRBJ1-4 TRBV6-5 NA NA TGTGCCAGCGGGCCGGGGGGCGCAACTAATGAAAAACTGTTTTTT CASGPGGATNEKLFF
14 TRBJ1-2 TRBV24-1 NA NA TGTGCCACCAGTGATCCAAGAACTGGGGCTGGCTACACCTTC CATSDPRTGAGYTF
14 TRBJ2-1 TRBV2 TRBD1 NA TGTGCCAGCAGTGGTAGCTACCAGGGGGTTGAGCAGTTCTTC CASSGSYQGVEQFF
12 TRBJ1-2 TRBV25-1 NA NA TGTGCCAGCAGTTACGGAGGTGGCGGCTACACCTTC CASSYGGGGYTF